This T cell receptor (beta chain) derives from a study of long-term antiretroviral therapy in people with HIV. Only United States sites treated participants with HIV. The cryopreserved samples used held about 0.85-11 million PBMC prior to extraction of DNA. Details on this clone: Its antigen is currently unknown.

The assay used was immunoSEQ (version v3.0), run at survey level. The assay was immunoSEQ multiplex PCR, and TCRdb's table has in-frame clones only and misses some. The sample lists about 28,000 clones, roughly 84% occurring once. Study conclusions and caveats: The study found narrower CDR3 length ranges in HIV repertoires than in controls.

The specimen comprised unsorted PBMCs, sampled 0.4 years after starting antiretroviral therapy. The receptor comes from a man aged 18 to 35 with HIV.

The chain's CDR3 is CASSYSQGKEQFF. In nucleotides, the CDR3 is TGTGCCAGCAGTTACTCTCAGGGTAAGGAGCAGTTCTTC. V usage is TRBV6-5 and J usage is TRBJ2-1; tentative D call: TRBD1 (5 bases). Germline V gives CDR1 MNHEY, CDR2 SVGAGI. Trimming stripped 0 bases from V and 10 bases from J, with 10 bases between. The CDR3 consists of 13 residues.